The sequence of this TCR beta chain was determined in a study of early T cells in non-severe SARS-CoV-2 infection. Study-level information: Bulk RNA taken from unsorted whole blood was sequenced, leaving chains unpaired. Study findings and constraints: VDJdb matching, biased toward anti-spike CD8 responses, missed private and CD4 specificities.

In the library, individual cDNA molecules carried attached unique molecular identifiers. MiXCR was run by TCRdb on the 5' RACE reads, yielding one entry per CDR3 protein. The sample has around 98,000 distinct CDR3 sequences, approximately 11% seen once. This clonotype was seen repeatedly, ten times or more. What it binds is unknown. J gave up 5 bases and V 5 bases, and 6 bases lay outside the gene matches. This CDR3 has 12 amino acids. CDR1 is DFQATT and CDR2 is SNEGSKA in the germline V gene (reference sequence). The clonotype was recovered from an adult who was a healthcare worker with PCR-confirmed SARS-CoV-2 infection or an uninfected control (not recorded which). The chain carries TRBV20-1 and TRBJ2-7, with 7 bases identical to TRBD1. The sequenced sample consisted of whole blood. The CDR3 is CSASDRTDEQYF. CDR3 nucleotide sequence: TGCAGTGCTTCGGACAGGACCGACGAGCAGTACTTC.